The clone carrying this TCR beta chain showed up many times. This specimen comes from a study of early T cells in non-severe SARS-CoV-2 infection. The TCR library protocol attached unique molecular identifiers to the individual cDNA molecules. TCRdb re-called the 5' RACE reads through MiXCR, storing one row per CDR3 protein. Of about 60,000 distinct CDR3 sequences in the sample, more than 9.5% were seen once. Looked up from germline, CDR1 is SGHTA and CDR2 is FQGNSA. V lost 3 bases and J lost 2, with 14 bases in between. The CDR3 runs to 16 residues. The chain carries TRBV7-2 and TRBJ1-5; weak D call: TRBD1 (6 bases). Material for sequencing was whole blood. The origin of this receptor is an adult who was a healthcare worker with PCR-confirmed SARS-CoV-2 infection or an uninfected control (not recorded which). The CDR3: CASSLSGRGGNQPQHF. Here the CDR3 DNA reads TGTGCCAGCAGCTTGAGCGGGAGGGGGGGCAATCAGCCCCAGCATTTT.